This T cell receptor (beta chain) came from a study of Graves' ophthalmopathy and Graves' hyperthyroidism. From RNA, the CDR3 regions of TCR beta chains were amplified and sequenced. Second-round multiplex PCR came after a first-round RT-PCR that employed HTBI primers. TCRdb fed the multiplex PCR reads into MiXCR, producing one record per CDR3 protein. The sample has about 700,000 distinct CDR3 sequences; roughly 41% are singletons. This clonotype came up many times. The CDR3 loop spans 11 amino acids. Trimming removed 6 bases from V and 3 bases from J, with 6 bases in between. Germline lookup yields CDR1 LNHDA and CDR2 SQIVND (reference sequence).

The chain combines TRBV19 with TRBJ2-7; D not resolved. This clonotype originated in an adult man with Graves' ophthalmopathy. Source material: peripheral blood. CDR3 protein: CASRHNYEQYF. In DNA form, the CDR3 reads TGTGCCAGTAGGCACAACTACGAGCAGTACTTC.